One T cell receptor beta chain is described in this entry. Its target is unknown. The sample comes from a study of graft-versus-host responses after intestinal transplantation. The study's findings and limits: Across patients carrying graft-donor T cell macrochimerism, allografts held high graft-versus-host to host-versus-graft clonal ratios.

Assay used: immunoSEQ multiplex PCR; TCRdb lists only in-frame clones, some missing. The profile shows more than 95,000 clones, roughly 90% of them singletons. With V trimmed by 2 bases and J by 1 base, 8 bases remained unmatched. Germline lookup yields CDR1 SGHTA and CDR2 FQGTGA. The CDR3 totals 17 residues. This sequence originates from a human donor who received an intestinal transplant. The rearrangement links TRBV7-3 to TRBJ2-3; TRBD2 agrees at 8 bases. The input for sequencing was unstimulated CD4+ T cells sorted from spleen or lymph node cells, taken before intestinal transplant. The CDR3 spells CASSLRLGSGGTDTQYF. CDR3 coding DNA: TGTGCCAGCAGCTTACGGCTCGGTAGCGGGGGCACAGATACGCAGTATTTT.